A single T cell receptor beta chain is shown here with its context. These data originate in a study of cytomegalovirus exposure and HLA in healthy donors. Germline CDR1 is LNHDA and CDR2 is SQIVND (reference sequence). This CDR3 has 15 residues. Deletions cut 5 bases from V and 1 base from J, with 12 bases between. PCR involved 60 Vbeta and 13 Jbeta primers. Profiled with immunoSEQ multiplex PCR; TCRdb holds only in-frame clones, not every one. The sample holds about 300,000 clones; roughly 85% are singletons and the top ten take around 4.2%. The chain employs TRBV19 and TRBJ1-3; D perhaps matches TRBD1 (5 bases). This receptor was identified in a man aged 35 to 55 in good health and CMV-seropositive. Material: PBMCs. CDR3 protein: CASSGGGRSGNTIYF. DNA of the CDR3: TGTGCCAGTAGTGGGGGGGGTAGGTCTGGAAACACCATATATTTT.